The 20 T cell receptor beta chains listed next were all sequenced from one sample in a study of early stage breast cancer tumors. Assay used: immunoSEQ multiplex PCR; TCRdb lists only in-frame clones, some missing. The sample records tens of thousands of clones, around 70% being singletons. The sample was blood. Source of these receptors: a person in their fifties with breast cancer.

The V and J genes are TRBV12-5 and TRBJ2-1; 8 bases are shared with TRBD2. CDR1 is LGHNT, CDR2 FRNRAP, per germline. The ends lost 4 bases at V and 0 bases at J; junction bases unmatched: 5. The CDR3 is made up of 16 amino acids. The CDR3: CASGSGTSSSYNEQFF. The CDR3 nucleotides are TGTGCTAGTGGTTCCGGGACTAGTAGCTCCTACAATGAGCAGTTCTTC.

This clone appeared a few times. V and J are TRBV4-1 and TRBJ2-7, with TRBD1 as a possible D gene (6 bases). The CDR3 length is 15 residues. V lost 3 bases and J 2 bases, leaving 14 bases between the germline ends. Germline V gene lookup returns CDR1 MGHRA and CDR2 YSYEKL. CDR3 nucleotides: TGCGCCAGCAGCCATCAACCGGGACAAACCTACGAGCAGTACTTC. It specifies CASSHQPGQTYEQYF.

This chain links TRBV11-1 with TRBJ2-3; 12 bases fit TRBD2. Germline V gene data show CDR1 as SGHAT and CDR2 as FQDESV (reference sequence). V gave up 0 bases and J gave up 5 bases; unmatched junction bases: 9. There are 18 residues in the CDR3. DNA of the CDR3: TGTGCCAGCAGCTTAGCCCCAGGACTAGCGGGACCTTTAGATACGCAGTATTTT. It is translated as CASSLAPGLAGPLDTQYF.

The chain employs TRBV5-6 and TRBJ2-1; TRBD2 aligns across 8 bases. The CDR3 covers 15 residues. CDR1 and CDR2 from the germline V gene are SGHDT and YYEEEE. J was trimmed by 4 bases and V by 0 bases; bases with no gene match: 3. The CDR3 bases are TGTGCCAGCAGCTTGGGTAGCGGGGCTTACAATGAGCAGTTCTTC. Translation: CASSLGSGAYNEQFF.

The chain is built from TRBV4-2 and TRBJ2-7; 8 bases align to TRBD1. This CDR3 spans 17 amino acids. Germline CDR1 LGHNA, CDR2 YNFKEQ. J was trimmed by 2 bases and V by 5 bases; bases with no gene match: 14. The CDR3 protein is CASSLALTGGRTYEQYF. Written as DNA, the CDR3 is TGTGCCAGCAGCTTAGCGCTTACAGGGGGACGCACCTACGAGCAGTACTTC.

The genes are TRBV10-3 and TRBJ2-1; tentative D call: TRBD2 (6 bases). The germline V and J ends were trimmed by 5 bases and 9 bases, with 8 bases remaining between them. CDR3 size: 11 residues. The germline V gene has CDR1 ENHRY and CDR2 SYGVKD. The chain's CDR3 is CAISLGGEQFF. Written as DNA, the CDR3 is TGTGCCATCAGTCTCGGGGGTGAGCAGTTCTTC.

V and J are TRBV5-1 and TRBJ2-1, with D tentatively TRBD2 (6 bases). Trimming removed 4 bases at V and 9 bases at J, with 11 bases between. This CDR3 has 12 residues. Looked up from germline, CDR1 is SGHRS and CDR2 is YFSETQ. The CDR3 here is CASSISGIEQFF. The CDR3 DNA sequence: TGCGCCAGCAGCATTAGCGGCATTGAGCAGTTCTTC.

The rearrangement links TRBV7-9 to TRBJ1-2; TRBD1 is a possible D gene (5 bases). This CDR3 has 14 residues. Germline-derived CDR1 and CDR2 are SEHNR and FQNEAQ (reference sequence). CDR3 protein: CTTLGAPGTKGYTF. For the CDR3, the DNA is TGTACCACTTTGGGAGCACCGGGGACTAAAGGCTACACCTTC.

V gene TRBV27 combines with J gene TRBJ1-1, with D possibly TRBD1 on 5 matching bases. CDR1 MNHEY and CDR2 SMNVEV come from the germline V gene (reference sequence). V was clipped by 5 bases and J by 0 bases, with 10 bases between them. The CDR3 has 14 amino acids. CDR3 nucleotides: TGTGCCAGCAGTACCTCCAGGGTGAACACTGAAGCTTTCTTT. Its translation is CASSTSRVNTEAFF.

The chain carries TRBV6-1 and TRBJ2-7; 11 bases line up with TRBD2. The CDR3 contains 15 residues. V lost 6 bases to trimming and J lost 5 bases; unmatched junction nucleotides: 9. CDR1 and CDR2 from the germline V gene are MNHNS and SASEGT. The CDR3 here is CASRYIAGGPHEQYF. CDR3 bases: TGTGCCAGCAGGTACATAGCGGGAGGGCCCCACGAGCAGTACTTC.

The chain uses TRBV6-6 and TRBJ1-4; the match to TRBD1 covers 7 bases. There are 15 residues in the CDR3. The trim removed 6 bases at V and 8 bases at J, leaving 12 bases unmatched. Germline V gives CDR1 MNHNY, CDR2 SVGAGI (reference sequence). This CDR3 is CASRDTGTDREKLFF. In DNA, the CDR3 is TGTGCCAGCAGGGACACCGGGACAGACAGGGAAAAACTGTTTTTT.

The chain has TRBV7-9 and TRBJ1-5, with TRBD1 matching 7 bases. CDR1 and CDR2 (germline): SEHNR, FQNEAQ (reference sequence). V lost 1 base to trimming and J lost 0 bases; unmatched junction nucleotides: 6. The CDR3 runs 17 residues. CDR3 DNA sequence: TGTGCCAGCAGCTTAGTTGTTTCAGGGGGTAGCAATCAGCCCCAGCATTTT. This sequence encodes CASSLVVSGGSNQPQHF.

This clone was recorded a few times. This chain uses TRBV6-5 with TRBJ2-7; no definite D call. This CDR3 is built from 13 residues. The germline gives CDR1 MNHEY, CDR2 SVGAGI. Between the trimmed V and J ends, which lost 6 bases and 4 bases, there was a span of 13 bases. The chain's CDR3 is CASREPKVYEQYF. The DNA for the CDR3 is TGTGCCAGCAGGGAGCCTAAGGTATACGAGCAGTACTTC.

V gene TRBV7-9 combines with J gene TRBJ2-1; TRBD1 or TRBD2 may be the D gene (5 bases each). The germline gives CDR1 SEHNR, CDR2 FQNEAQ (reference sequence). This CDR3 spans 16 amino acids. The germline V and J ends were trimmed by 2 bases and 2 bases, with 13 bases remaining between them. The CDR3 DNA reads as TGTGCCAGCAGCTTACAACGGGGCCCCCCCTACAATGAGCAGTTCTTC. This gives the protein CASSLQRGPPYNEQFF.

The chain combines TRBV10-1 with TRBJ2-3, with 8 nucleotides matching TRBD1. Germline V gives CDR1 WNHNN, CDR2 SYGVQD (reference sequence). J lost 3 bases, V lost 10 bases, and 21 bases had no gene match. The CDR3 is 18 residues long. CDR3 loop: CANTTGARVGAPTDTQYF. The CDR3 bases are TGCGCCAATACGACAGGGGCTCGGGTAGGGGCCCCTACAGATACGCAGTATTTT.

The CDR3 protein is CASSIAGGRVTEAFF. The CDR3 DNA follows: TGTGCCAGTAGTATAGCCGGGGGGCGAGTCACTGAAGCTTTCTTT. This chain connects TRBV19 to TRBJ1-1; tentative D call: TRBD1 (6 bases). Germline V gene sequence: CDR1 LNHDA, CDR2 SQIVND (reference sequence). The CDR3 consists of 15 residues. Trimming cost V 1 base and J 4 bases, with 13 bases left between them.

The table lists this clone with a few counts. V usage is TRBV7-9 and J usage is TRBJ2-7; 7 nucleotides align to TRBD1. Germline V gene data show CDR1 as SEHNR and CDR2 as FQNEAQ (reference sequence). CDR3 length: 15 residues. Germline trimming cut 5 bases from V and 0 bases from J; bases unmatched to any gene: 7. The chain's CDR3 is CASSAMTGSSYEQYF. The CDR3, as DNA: TGTGCCAGCAGCGCCATGACAGGGAGCTCCTACGAGCAGTACTTC.

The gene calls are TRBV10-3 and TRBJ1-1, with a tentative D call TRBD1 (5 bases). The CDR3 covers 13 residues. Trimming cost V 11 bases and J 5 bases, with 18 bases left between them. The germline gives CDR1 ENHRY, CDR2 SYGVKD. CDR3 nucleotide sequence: TGTGCCTCAACCGGGGGGGGGAGTACTGAAGCTTTCTTT. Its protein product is CASTGGGSTEAFF.

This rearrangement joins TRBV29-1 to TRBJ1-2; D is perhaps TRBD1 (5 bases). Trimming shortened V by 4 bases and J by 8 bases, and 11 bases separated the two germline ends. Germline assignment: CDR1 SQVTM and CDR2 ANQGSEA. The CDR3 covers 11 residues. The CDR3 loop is CSVGGGTGYTF. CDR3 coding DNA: TGCAGCGTTGGGGGGGGGACCGGCTACACCTTC. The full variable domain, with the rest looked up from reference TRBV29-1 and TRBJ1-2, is SAVISQKPSRDICQRGTSLTIQCQVDSQVTMMFWYRQQPGQSLTLIATANQGSEATYESGFVIDKFPISRPNLTFSTLTVSNMSPEDSSIYLCSVGGGTGYTFGSGTRLTVV.

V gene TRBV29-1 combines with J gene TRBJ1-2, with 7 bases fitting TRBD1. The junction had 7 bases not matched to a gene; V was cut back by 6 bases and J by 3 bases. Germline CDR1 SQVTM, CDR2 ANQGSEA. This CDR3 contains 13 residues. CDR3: CSVANRGDYGYTF. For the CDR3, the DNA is TGCAGCGTAGCCAACAGGGGCGACTATGGCTACACCTTC.